This T cell receptor (beta chain) is from a study of T cell responses to AZD1222 COVID-19 vaccine. General observations from the study: Just a handful of AZD1222 recipients were seropositive at baseline. Unmutated variant regions reportedly attract nearly half of all spike-specific TCRs.

The repertoire was sequenced with immunoSEQ multiplex PCR; TCRdb's copy has only in-frame clones and lacks some. The sample carries 55,000 to 85,000 clones, around 84% recorded once. Comments on this clone: The antigen is not known.

Trimming took 3 bases from V and 1 from J; bases not matched to a gene: 7. Looked up from germline, CDR1 is WSHSY and CDR2 is SAAADI. This CDR3 comprises 16 residues. This specimen consisted of peripheral blood, obtained on day 0 of AZD1222 vaccination. This receptor was taken from an adult in good health. This rearrangement joins TRBV10-2 to TRBJ1-2, with 8 bases lining up with TRBD1. In DNA, the CDR3 is TGCGCCAGCAGTGACGACCCGGGACAGGTTAACTATGGCTACACCTTC. Translating gives CASSDDPGQVNYGYTF.